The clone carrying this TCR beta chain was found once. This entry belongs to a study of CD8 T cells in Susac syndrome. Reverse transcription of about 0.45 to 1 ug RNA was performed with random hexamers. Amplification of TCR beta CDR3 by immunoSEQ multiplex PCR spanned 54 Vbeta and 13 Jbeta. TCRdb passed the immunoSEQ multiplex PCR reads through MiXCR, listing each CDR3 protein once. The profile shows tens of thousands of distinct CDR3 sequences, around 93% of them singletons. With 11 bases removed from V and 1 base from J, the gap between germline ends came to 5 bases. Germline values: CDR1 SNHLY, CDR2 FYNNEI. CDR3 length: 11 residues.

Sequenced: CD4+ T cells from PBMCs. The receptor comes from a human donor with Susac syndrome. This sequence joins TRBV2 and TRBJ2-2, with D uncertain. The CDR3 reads CAGVNTGELFF. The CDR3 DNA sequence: TGTGCCGGGGTGAACACCGGGGAGCTGTTTTTT.